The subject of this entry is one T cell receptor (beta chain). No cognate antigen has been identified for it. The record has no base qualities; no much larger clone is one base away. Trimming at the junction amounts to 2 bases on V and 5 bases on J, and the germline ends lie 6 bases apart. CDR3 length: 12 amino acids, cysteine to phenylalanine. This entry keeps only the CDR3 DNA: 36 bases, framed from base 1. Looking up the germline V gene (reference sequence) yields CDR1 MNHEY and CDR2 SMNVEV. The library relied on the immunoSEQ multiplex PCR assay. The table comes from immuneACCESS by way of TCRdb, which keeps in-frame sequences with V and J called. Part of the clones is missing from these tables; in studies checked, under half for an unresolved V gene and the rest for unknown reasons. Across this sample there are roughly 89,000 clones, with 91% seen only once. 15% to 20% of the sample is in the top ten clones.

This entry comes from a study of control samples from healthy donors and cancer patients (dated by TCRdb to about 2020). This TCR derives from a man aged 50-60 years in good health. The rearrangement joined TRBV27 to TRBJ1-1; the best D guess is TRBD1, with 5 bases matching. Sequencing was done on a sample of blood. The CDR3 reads CASSLRGTEAFF. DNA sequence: TGTGCCAGCAGTTTAAGGGGAACTGAAGCTTTCTTT.